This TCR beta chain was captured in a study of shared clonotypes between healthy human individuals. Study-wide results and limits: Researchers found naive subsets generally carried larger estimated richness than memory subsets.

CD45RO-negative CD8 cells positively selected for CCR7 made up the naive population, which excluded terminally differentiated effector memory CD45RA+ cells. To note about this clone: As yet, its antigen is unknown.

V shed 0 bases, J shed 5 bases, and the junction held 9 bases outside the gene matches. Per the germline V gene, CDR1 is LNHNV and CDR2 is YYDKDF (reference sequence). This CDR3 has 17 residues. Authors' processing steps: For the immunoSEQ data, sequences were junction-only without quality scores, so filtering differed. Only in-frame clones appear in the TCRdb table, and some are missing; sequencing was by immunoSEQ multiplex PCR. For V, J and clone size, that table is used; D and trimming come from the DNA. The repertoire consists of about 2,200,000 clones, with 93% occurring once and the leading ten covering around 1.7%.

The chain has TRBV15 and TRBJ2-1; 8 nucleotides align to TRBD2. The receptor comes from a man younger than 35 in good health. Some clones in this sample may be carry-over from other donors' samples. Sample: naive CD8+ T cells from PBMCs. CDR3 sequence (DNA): TGTGCCACCAGCAGAGATGGGACGGGAGGGCCACACAATGAGCAGTTCTTC. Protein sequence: CATSRDGTGGPHNEQFF.